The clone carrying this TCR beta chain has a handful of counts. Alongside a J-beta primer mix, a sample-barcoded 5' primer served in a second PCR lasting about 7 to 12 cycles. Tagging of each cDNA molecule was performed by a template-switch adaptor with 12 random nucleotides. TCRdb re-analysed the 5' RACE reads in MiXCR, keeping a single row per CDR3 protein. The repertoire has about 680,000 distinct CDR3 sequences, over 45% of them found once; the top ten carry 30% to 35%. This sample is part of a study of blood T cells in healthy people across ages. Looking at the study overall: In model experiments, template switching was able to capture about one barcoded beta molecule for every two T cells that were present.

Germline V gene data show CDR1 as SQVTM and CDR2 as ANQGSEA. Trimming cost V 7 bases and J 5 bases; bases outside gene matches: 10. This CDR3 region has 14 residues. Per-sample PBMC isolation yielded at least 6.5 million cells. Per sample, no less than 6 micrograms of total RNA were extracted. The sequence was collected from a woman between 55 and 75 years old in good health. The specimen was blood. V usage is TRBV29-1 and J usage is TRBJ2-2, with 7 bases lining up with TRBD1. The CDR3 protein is CSARVSRGTGELFF. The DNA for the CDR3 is TGCAGCGCGAGAGTTTCCAGGGGGACCGGGGAGCTGTTTTTT.